The 20 T cell receptor beta chains reported below all come from one sample, sequenced in a study of beta chain features in type 1 diabetes. Every isolated RNA sample was fully reverse transcribed, so sequencing captured expressed TCRB transcripts. Some clones are missing from TCRdb's copy, which holds only in-frame ones; the method was immunoSEQ multiplex PCR. The sample holds about 40,000 clones, about 52% seen once. Sequenced: central memory CD4+ T cells from blood. These receptors all come from a young woman in good health.

The chain links TRBV7-2 to TRBJ2-3; TRBD2 agrees at 9 bases. This CDR3 contains 15 residues. Germline CDR1 is SGHTA and CDR2 is FQGNSA. V shed 3 bases, J shed 1 base, and the junction held 2 bases outside the gene matches. Here the CDR3 reads CASSLAGGRTDTQYF. As DNA, the CDR3 is TGTGCCAGCAGCTTGGCGGGGGGGCGCACAGATACGCAGTATTTT.

The chain has TRBV15 and TRBJ1-1, with 7 positions matching TRBD1. J lost 5 bases, V lost 3 bases, and 6 bases had no gene match. CDR3 length: 14 residues. Germline CDR1 reads LNHNV; CDR2 reads YYDKDF (reference sequence). CDR3 residues: CATSSDRVLTEAFF. The CDR3 nucleotides read TGTGCCACCAGCAGCGACAGGGTCTTGACTGAAGCTTTCTTT.

This chain joins TRBV7-2 and TRBJ2-1; weak D call: TRBD2 (7 bases). V shed 2 bases and J shed 8 bases, with 16 bases lying between them. CDR1 is SGHTA, CDR2 FQGNSA, per germline. There are 15 residues in the CDR3. In DNA form, the CDR3 reads TGTGCCAGCAGCTTACAATCGGGGGGCGTGCATGAGCAGTTCTTC. It translates to CASSLQSGGVHEQFF.

The V gene is TRBV7-6, the J gene TRBJ2-1, with TRBD1 matching over 7 bases. The CDR3 contains 16 residues. Germline V CDR1 and CDR2: SGHVS, FNYEAQ. V trimming: 1 base; J trimming: 3 bases; junction bases outside the gene matches: 6. CDR3 nucleotide sequence: TGTGCCAGCAGCTTAGATGAGGGGGCCGACTACAATGAGCAGTTCTTC. The encoded protein is CASSLDEGADYNEQFF.

The V and J genes are TRBV30 and TRBJ1-1, with 8 bases aligning to TRBD1. This CDR3 is built from 12 residues. V lost 8 bases and J lost 3; bases outside the gene matches: 5. Germline loops: CDR1 GTSNPN, CDR2 SVGIG (reference sequence). The CDR3 is CARSDRDTEAFF. The CDR3 DNA reads as TGTGCCCGATCGGACAGGGACACTGAAGCTTTCTTT.

The chain employs TRBV9 and TRBJ2-1, with 14 positions matching TRBD2. From germline, CDR1 is SGDLS and CDR2 YYNGEE. The V segment lost 4 bases and the J segment 9 bases; nucleotides outside the gene matches: 9. The length of the CDR3 is 16 residues. CDR3 coding DNA: TGTGCCAGCAGCTCCCGACTAGCGGGAGGGCCGGGTGAGCAGTTCTTC. Encoded protein: CASSSRLAGGPGEQFF. Looking up the rest from reference TRBV9 and TRBJ2-1 gives the full variable domain: DSGVTQTPKHLITATGQRVTLRCSPRSGDLSVYWYQQSLDQGLQFLIQYYNGEERAKGNILERFSAQQFPDLHSELNLSSLELGDSALYFCASSSRLAGGPGEQFFGPGTRLTVL.

This clone was seen a few times. The V call is TRBV19, the J call TRBJ1-1; unclear D gene. CDR3 size: 13 residues. Germline CDR1 reads LNHDA; CDR2 reads SQIVND (reference sequence). Between the trimmed V and J ends, which lost 6 bases and 1 base, there was a span of 9 bases. As DNA, the CDR3 is TGTGCCAGTAGAGACTTACCGAACACTGAAGCTTTCTTT. Its protein is CASRDLPNTEAFF.

The rearrangement joins TRBV30 to TRBJ2-7; unclear D gene. The CDR3 has 11 amino acids. Germline CDR1 and CDR2: GTSNPN and SVGIG (reference sequence). Trimming stripped 7 bases from V and 1 base from J, with 8 bases between. The DNA for the CDR3 is TGTGCCTTTAGTAAGTCCTACGAGCAGTACTTC. It is translated as CAFSKSYEQYF.

V gene TRBV2 combines with J gene TRBJ2-3; TRBD2 matches at 10 bases. The ends lost 6 bases at V and 2 bases at J; junction bases unmatched: 2. Germline CDR1 reads SNHLY; CDR2 reads FYNNEI. The length of the CDR3 is 14 residues. The CDR3 loop reads CASRLAGNTDTQYF. The CDR3 DNA is TGTGCCAGCAGACTAGCGGGAAACACAGATACGCAGTATTTT.

This clone was found a few times. This chain uses TRBV2 with TRBJ1-1; no definite D call. Germline CDR1 and CDR2: SNHLY and FYNNEI. V was trimmed by 2 bases and J by 5 bases, leaving 12 bases between them. The CDR3 loop spans 14 amino acids. CDR3 nucleotide sequence: TGTGCCAGCAGTGAACGCGGGAGGAAGACTGAAGCTTTCTTT. Protein sequence: CASSERGRKTEAFF.

This clone has only a few counts. V usage is TRBV9 and J usage is TRBJ2-3; 7 nucleotides agree with TRBD1. The V segment lost 3 bases and the J segment 2 bases; nucleotides outside the gene matches: 6. This CDR3 has 15 residues. The germline V gene encodes CDR1 SGDLS and CDR2 YYNGEE. CDR3 sequence reads: CASSGATGVTDTQYF. In DNA, the CDR3 is TGTGCCAGCAGCGGGGCCACAGGGGTCACAGATACGCAGTATTTT.

The chain recombines TRBV19 with TRBJ2-1; TRBD2 agrees at 13 bases. The CDR3 loop spans 15 amino acids. Germline V gene sequence: CDR1 LNHDA, CDR2 SQIVND (reference sequence). After removal of 7 bases from V and 4 bases from J, the junction contained 4 bases not matched to a gene. Written as DNA, the CDR3 is TGTGCCAGTACTGAACTAGCGGGAGGGTACAATGAGCAGTTCTTC. Translated, it gives CASTELAGGYNEQFF. Supplemented by reference TRBV19 and TRBJ2-1, the full variable domain reads DGGITQSPKYLFRKEGQNVTLSCEQNLNHDAMYWYRQDPGQGLRLIYYSQIVNDFQKGDIAEGYSVSREKKESFPLTVTSAQKNPTAFYLCASTELAGGYNEQFFGPGTRLTVL.

This clone was detected once. The rearrangement joins TRBV29-1 to TRBJ1-6, with D uncertain. The CDR3 is 12 amino acids. Germline-derived CDR1 and CDR2 are SQVTM and ANQGSEA. The V and J ends lost 4 bases and 9 bases respectively, with 10 bases between them. The CDR3 DNA follows: TGCAGCGTTGCCCCTAGAGGTTCACCCCTCCACTTT. Protein sequence: CSVAPRGSPLHF.

The sample holds a few counts of this clone. Here the CDR3 DNA reads TGCGCCAGCAGCCAATTTCAGGGGGTCATATCTTCCTACGAGCAGTACTTC. Translating it yields CASSQFQGVISSYEQYF. This chain connects TRBV4-1 to TRBJ2-7; 7 bases line up with TRBD1. Germline values: CDR1 MGHRA, CDR2 YSYEKL. This CDR3 has 17 amino acids. Trimming at V came to 2 bases and at J to 1 base, leaving 11 bases not matched to a gene.

V and J are TRBV14 and TRBJ1-1; D not certain. Per germline, CDR1 SGHDN and CDR2 FVKESK. The V end was cut by 6 bases, the J end by 1 base, with 6 bases between. There are 12 residues in the CDR3. The DNA of the CDR3 is TGTGCCAGCAGTCCGGGGAACACTGAAGCTTTCTTT. Amino acids: CASSPGNTEAFF.

The chain joins TRBV7-3 to TRBJ2-1, with 10 nucleotides matching TRBD2. The V gene's germline CDR1 is SGHTA and CDR2 FQGTGA. The CDR3 sequence is 16 residues long. Trimming cost V 3 bases and J 5 bases; bases outside gene matches: 7. CDR3 in amino acids: CASSFISGRRNNEQFF. CDR3 DNA: TGTGCCAGCAGCTTCATTAGCGGGAGGAGAAACAATGAGCAGTTCTTC.

V gene TRBV30 combines with J gene TRBJ1-1; 10 bases agree with TRBD1. The CDR3 extends over 14 amino acids. V dropped 5 bases and J dropped 1; count of bases not matched to a gene: 4. CDR1 and CDR2 from the germline V gene are GTSNPN and SVGIG (reference sequence). CDR3 sequence: CAWDRGRSNTEAFF. In nucleotides, the CDR3 is TGTGCCTGGGACAGGGGGCGTTCGAACACTGAAGCTTTCTTT. The full variable domain, its missing parts supplied by reference TRBV30 and TRBJ1-1, is SQTIHQWPATLVQPVGSPLSLECTVEGTSNPNLYWYRQAAGRGLQLLFYSVGIGQISSEVPQNLSASRPQDRQFILSSKKLLLSDSGFYLCAWDRGRSNTEAFFGQGTRLTVV.

V and J are TRBV18 and TRBJ2-1; 8 nucleotides align to TRBD2. The CDR3 contains 15 residues. The trim removed 2 bases at V and 4 bases at J, leaving 4 bases unmatched. Germline CDR1 KGHSH, CDR2 LQKENI. DNA of the CDR3: TGTGCCAGCTCACCAGTCCAGCGGGGGTACAATGAGCAGTTCTTC. It specifies CASSPVQRGYNEQFF.

This sequence joins TRBV7-3 and TRBJ2-5; possible D gene TRBD1, 6 bases. The assigned J gene may be wrong: the sequence end matches TRBJ2-7 better. In germline, CDR1 is SGHTA, CDR2 FQGTGA. The CDR3 totals 15 residues. The CDR3 coding sequence is TGTGCCAGCACCAAAGGGGCAGGGGAGACCTACGAGCAGTACTTC. Protein: CASTKGAGETYEQYF.

This chain uses TRBV7-9 with TRBJ2-7; 10 bases fit TRBD1. J was trimmed by 6 bases and V by 7 bases; bases with no gene match: 6. The CDR3 is 13 amino acids. Germline CDR1 is SEHNR and CDR2 is FQNEAQ (reference sequence). The CDR3, as DNA: TGTGCCAGCAACCCGGGACAGGGGATCGAGCAGTACTTC. Residues: CASNPGQGIEQYF.